This T cell receptor (beta chain) was recorded in a study of blood T cell repertoires in COVID-19. The protocol was immunoSEQ multiplex PCR, while the TCRdb copy is restricted to in-frame clones and leaves out a portion. Of roughly 55,000 clones listed, under 85% are singletons. V shed 5 bases, J shed 5 bases, and the junction held 7 bases outside the gene matches. The CDR3 has 14 residues. Germline assignment: CDR1 MDHEN and CDR2 SYDVKM. The TCR originated in a woman aged 55-69 years with acute or convalescent COVID-19. Sequenced material: peripheral blood. The chain uses TRBV28 and TRBJ2-5; TRBD1 aligns across 8 bases. The CDR3: CASSSQGAGETQYF. The CDR3 bases are TGTGCCAGCAGTAGCCAGGGGGCAGGGGAGACCCAGTACTTC.